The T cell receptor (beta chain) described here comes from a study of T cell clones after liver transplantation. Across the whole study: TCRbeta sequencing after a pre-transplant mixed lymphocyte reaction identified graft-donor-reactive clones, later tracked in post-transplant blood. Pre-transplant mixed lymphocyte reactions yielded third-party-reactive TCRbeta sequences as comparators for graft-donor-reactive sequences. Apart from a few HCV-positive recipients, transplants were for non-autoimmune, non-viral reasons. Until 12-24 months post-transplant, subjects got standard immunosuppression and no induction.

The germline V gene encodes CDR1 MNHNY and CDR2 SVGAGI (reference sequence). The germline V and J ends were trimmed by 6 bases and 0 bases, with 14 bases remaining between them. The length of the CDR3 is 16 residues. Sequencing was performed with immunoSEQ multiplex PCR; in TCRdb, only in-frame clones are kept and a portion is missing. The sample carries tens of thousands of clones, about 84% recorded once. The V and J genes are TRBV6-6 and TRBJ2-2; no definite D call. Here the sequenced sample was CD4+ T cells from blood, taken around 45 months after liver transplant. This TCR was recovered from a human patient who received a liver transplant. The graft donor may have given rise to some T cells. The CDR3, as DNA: TGTGCCAGCAGCTTAAACATAGGTTCGAACACCGGGGAGCTGTTTTTT. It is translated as CASSLNIGSNTGELFF.